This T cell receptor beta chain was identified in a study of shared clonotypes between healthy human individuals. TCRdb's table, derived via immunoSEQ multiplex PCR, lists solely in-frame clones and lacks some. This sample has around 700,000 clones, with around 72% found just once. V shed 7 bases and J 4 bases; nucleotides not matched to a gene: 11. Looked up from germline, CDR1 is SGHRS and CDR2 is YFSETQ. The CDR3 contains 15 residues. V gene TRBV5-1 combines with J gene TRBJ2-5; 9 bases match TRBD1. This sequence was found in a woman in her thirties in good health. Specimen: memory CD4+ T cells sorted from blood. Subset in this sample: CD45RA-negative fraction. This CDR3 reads CASGVGDRDRETQYF. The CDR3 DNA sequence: TGCGCCAGCGGTGTCGGGGACAGGGACCGAGAGACCCAGTACTTC.